This TCR beta chain originates from a study of cytomegalovirus exposure and HLA in healthy donors. Study observations and caveats: TRBV6-2, TRBV6-3 and other indistinguishable V segments were excluded. High specificity and sensitivity for cytomegalovirus status were reported for the classifier.

Germline CDR1 reads SNHLY; CDR2 reads FYNNEI. This CDR3 region has 14 residues. V was clipped by 8 bases and J by 4 bases; unmatched bases: 9. Vbeta (60) and Jbeta (13) primers were used in the PCR. Repertoires were generated with immunoSEQ multiplex PCR, while TCRdb's copy carries only in-frame clones and drops some. The data hold fewer than 120,000 clones, with approximately 83% observed a single time. A note on this clone: What it binds is unknown.

Participants comprised healthy donors of bone marrow. The sequence derives from a man aged 35-49 years in good health and CMV-seronegative. The V gene is TRBV2, the J gene TRBJ1-2; 8 nucleotides line up with TRBD1. Material for sequencing was PBMCs. CDR3 sequence reads: CASVRGTGTYGYTF. CDR3 sequence (DNA): TGTGCCAGCGTCCGAGGGACAGGAACCTATGGCTACACCTTC.